One and the same sample provided the 15 T cell receptor beta chains below, sequenced in a study of blood T cell repertoires in COVID-19. Assay used: immunoSEQ multiplex PCR; TCRdb lists only in-frame clones, some missing. The table shows roughly 200,000 clones, with more than 75% occurring only once. The sequenced sample consisted of peripheral blood. These receptors originate from a woman aged 50 to 60 with active or convalescent COVID-19.

The chain's CDR3 is CASSPRGLSSTDTQYF. CDR3 DNA sequence: TGTGCCAGCAGTCCCAGGGGCCTTTCTAGCACAGATACGCAGTATTTT. The chain employs TRBV6-6 and TRBJ2-3; a possible D gene is TRBD1 (6 bases). The ends were cut back, 5 bases at V and 0 bases at J, with 15 bases in the middle. The CDR3 has 16 residues. Germline lookup yields CDR1 MNHNY and CDR2 SVGAGI (reference sequence).

The chain joins TRBV30 to TRBJ1-4; weak D call: TRBD1 (5 bases). V was clipped by 3 bases and J by 0 bases, with 8 bases between them. The CDR3 totals 14 residues. Germline values: CDR1 GTSNPN, CDR2 SVGIG (reference sequence). CDR3: CAWRAGATNEKLFF. In DNA, the CDR3 is TGTGCCTGGAGGGCGGGGGCAACTAATGAAAAACTGTTTTTT.

The V gene is TRBV19, the J gene TRBJ1-5; D may be TRBD1 (6 bases). The V and J ends lost 3 bases and 2 bases respectively, with 8 bases between them. The CDR3 extends over 14 amino acids. Looked up from germline, CDR1 is LNHDA and CDR2 is SQIVND (reference sequence). CDR3 in amino acids: CASSIAGGNQPQHF. Written as DNA, the CDR3 is TGTGCCAGTAGTATCGCAGGGGGCAATCAGCCCCAGCATTTT.

This sequence joins TRBV18 and TRBJ2-7; D is possibly TRBD2 (5 bases). Trimming pared 2 bases from V and 0 bases from J, leaving 5 bases between. Germline V gives CDR1 KGHSH, CDR2 LQKENI. The CDR3 loop spans 13 amino acids. The CDR3 region is CASSPGSSYEQYF. The CDR3 nucleotides read TGTGCCAGCTCACCAGGGAGCTCCTACGAGCAGTACTTC.

This clone showed up just a few times. V gene TRBV19 combines with J gene TRBJ1-5; possibly TRBD1 for D (5 bases). With 5 bases removed from V and 1 base from J, the gap between germline ends came to 9 bases. The CDR3 loop spans 14 amino acids. Germline loops: CDR1 LNHDA, CDR2 SQIVND (reference sequence). The CDR3 bases are TGTGCCAGTAGTTTGCGGGACAGCAATCAGCCCCAGCATTTT. This encodes CASSLRDSNQPQHF. Based on the CDR3 plus reference TRBV19 and TRBJ1-5, the full variable domain is DGGITQSPKYLFRKEGQNVTLSCEQNLNHDAMYWYRQDPGQGLRLIYYSQIVNDFQKGDIAEGYSVSREKKESFPLTVTSAQKNPTAFYLCASSLRDSNQPQHFGDGTRLSIL.

This sequence joins TRBV6-5 and TRBJ2-7, with a possible D match to TRBD2 (6 bases). The CDR3 is 13 residues long. Trimming pared 0 bases from V and 3 bases from J, leaving 6 bases between. Germline CDR1 is MNHEY and CDR2 is SVGAGI. CDR3 in DNA: TGTGCCAGCAGTTACTCGCGGGGCTACGAGCAGTACTTC. This translates into CASSYSRGYEQYF.

V and J are TRBV12-3 or TRBV12-4 and TRBJ1-6; D is undetermined. The CDR3 covers 13 residues. V lost 6 bases to trimming and J lost 8 bases, with 11 bases between them. The DNA for the CDR3 is TGTGCCAGCAGCTGGGCGGAGGATTCACCCCTCCACTTT. Amino acid sequence: CASSWAEDSPLHF.

The rearrangement uses TRBV28 and TRBJ1-5; 9 bases agree with TRBD1. There are 18 residues in the CDR3. Germline trimming cut 4 bases from V and 2 bases from J; bases unmatched to any gene: 12. CDR1 is MDHEN, CDR2 SYDVKM, per germline. The CDR3 sequence is CASSYRDRESLGNQPQHF. As DNA, the CDR3 is TGTGCCAGCAGTTACCGGGACAGGGAGTCTCTGGGCAATCAGCCCCAGCATTTT.

The rearrangement links TRBV28 to TRBJ2-7; unclear D gene. Trimming took 5 bases from V and 10 from J, leaving 18 bases between them. CDR3 length: 13 amino acids. Germline V gene sequence: CDR1 MDHEN, CDR2 SYDVKM. CDR3: CASSPTSSRPQYF. The CDR3 DNA reads as TGTGCCAGCAGTCCAACCTCGTCGCGTCCCCAGTACTTC.

This clone was observed once. The chain carries TRBV19 and TRBJ1-2; weak D call: TRBD1 (5 bases). The CDR3 sequence is 19 residues long. CDR1 and CDR2 from the germline V gene are LNHDA and SQIVND (reference sequence). V was pared by 0 bases and J by 0 bases, with 20 bases between. CDR3 DNA sequence: TGTGCCAGTAGTATAGACCCCTCCCGCCACAGGACAACTAACTATGGCTACACCTTC. Its protein is CASSIDPSRHRTTNYGYTF.

This chain links TRBV7-2 with TRBJ2-2; 7 bases line up with TRBD1. The CDR3 is made up of 15 amino acids. J lost 0 bases, V lost 5 bases, and 3 bases had no gene match. Germline values: CDR1 SGHTA, CDR2 FQGNSA. The CDR3 nucleotides are TGTGCCAGCAGCCAACAGGGGACGAACACCGGGGAGCTGTTTTTT. It yields the protein CASSQQGTNTGELFF.

The genes are TRBV6-5 and TRBJ2-2; TRBD2 agrees at 7 bases. From germline, CDR1 is MNHEY and CDR2 SVGAGI. This CDR3 is built from 15 residues. After removal of 4 bases from V and 0 bases from J, the junction contained 2 bases not matched to a gene. The CDR3 DNA is TGTGCCAGCAGTTCCCTAGCGGCGAACACCGGGGAGCTGTTTTTT. Translating it yields CASSSLAANTGELFF.

This clone was found a few times. This chain connects TRBV5-4 to TRBJ2-1; 8 bases align to TRBD2. J gave up 4 bases and V 5 bases, and 2 bases lay outside the gene matches. The CDR3 consists of 13 residues. The germline V gene encodes CDR1 SGHNT and CDR2 YYREEE (reference sequence). The CDR3 loop is CASRRGGYNEQFF. The CDR3 DNA reads TGTGCCAGCAGACGGGGGGGTTACAATGAGCAGTTCTTC.

The DNA for the CDR3 is TGTGCCAGCAGCCAAAGTCTCCCGGGGAGGCAAGAGACCCAGTACTTC. Amino acids: CASSQSLPGRQETQYF. The chain links TRBV3-1 (or the pseudogene TRBV3-2) to TRBJ2-5; possibly TRBD2 for D (6 bases). This CDR3 has 16 residues. Trimming took 2 bases from V and 2 from J, leaving 15 bases between them. Germline V lookup: CDR1 LGHDT, CDR2 YNNKEL (reference sequence).

This clone was seen only once. A much bigger clone sits one base away, suggesting this may be a read error. The chain has TRBV5-5 and TRBJ2-3; D uncertain. In germline, CDR1 is SGHKS, CDR2 YYEKEE (reference sequence). V dropped 4 bases and J dropped 2 bases, with 5 bases sitting between them. This CDR3 is built from 12 residues. This CDR3 is CASSPNTDTQYF. The CDR3 nucleotides read TGTGCCAGCAGCCCTAACACAGATACGCAGTATTTT. Variable domain in full (rest from reference TRBV5-5 and TRBJ2-3): DAGVTQSPTHLIKTRGQQVTLRCSPISGHKSVSWYQQVLGQGPQFIFQYYEKEERGRGNFPDRFSARQFPNYSSELNVNALLLGDSALYLCASSPNTDTQYFGPGTRLTVL.